Shown below are 8 T cell receptor beta chains from a single sample sequenced in a study of neoadjuvant anti-PD-1 for oral cavity cancer. The method was immunoSEQ multiplex PCR; TCRdb's version includes in-frame clones alone and lacks a portion of them. Of roughly 18,000 clones detected, approximately 70% appear once; the ten largest clones hold roughly 2.8%. Sequencing was performed on PBMCs, taken before nivolumab (anti-PD-1) treatment. These receptor sequences come from a person aged 40 to 85 with oral cavity squamous cell carcinoma.

V gene TRBV28 combines with J gene TRBJ2-3; D may be TRBD1 (6 bases). Per germline, CDR1 MDHEN and CDR2 SYDVKM. The CDR3 runs to 12 residues. Trimming pared 7 bases from V and 5 bases from J, leaving 10 bases between. CDR3 protein: CASTGQLDTQYF. The CDR3, as DNA: TGTGCCAGCACCGGACAGCTAGATACGCAGTATTTT.

The chain employs TRBV30 and TRBJ2-5, with D possibly being TRBD1 (6 bases). The CDR3 loop spans 15 amino acids. Germline V CDR1 and CDR2: GTSNPN, SVGIG (reference sequence). Trimming pared 4 bases from V and 1 base from J, leaving 16 bases between. The DNA for the CDR3 is TGTGCCTGGACTAGAAACAGAGGGGGCCAAGAGACCCAGTACTTC. Its protein product is CAWTRNRGGQETQYF.

The chain is built from TRBV10-3 and TRBJ1-4; D may be TRBD1 (6 bases). Germline CDR1 reads ENHRY; CDR2 reads SYGVKD. CDR3 length equals 18 residues. V lost 0 bases and J 0 bases, leaving 14 bases between the germline ends. The CDR3 bases are TGTGCCATCAGTGAGTCCGGACAGAAGCTTGCAACTAATGAAAAACTGTTTTTT. Translated: CAISESGQKLATNEKLFF.

This rearrangement joins TRBV30 to TRBJ2-3, with TRBD2 matching over 10 bases. CDR1 is GTSNPN and CDR2 is SVGIG in the germline V gene (reference sequence). Trimming removed 4 bases from V and 5 bases from J; junction bases left unmatched: 9. This CDR3 is built from 15 residues. For the CDR3, the DNA is TGTGCCTGGAAAAGGCTAGCGGGAGTTCTAGATACGCAGTATTTT. Amino acids: CAWKRLAGVLDTQYF.

The rearrangement links TRBV6-5 to TRBJ1-1; 7 bases line up with TRBD1. The CDR3 runs to 15 residues. The germline CDR1 and CDR2 sequences are MNHEY and SVGAGI. After removal of 6 bases from V and 0 bases from J, the junction contained 7 bases not matched to a gene. In nucleotides, the CDR3 is TGTGCCAGCAGACGAAAGGGACAGATGAACACTGAAGCTTTCTTT. It yields the protein CASRRKGQMNTEAFF.

This sequence joins TRBV27 and TRBJ2-7; TRBD1 matches at 7 bases. The CDR3 spans 15 residues. Germline V lookup: CDR1 MNHEY, CDR2 SMNVEV (reference sequence). The junction had 9 bases not matched to a gene; V was cut back by 6 bases and J by 1 base. CDR3 region: CASRARGTASYEQYF. CDR3 coding DNA: TGTGCCAGCAGAGCGCGTGGGACAGCTTCCTACGAGCAGTACTTC.

This clone was detected a few times. V gene TRBV19 combines with J gene TRBJ1-2, with TRBD1 matching 7 bases. Germline V gene lookup returns CDR1 LNHDA and CDR2 SQIVND (reference sequence). V gave up 4 bases and J gave up 8 bases; unmatched junction bases: 13. The CDR3 covers 15 residues. This CDR3 is CASSTGEGAPYGYTF. For the CDR3, the DNA is TGTGCCAGTAGTACCGGTGAGGGGGCTCCCTACGGCTACACCTTC.

V is TRBV9 and J is TRBJ2-3; 8 nucleotides line up with TRBD1. The CDR3 is 15 residues long. Germline CDR1 reads SGDLS; CDR2 reads YYNGEE. After removal of 3 bases from V and 4 bases from J, the junction contained 7 bases not matched to a gene. For the CDR3, the DNA is TGTGCCAGCAGCGGACAGGGGTCCGTCGCAGATACGCAGTATTTT. This translates into CASSGQGSVADTQYF. The full variable domain, completed using reference TRBV9 and TRBJ2-3, is DSGVTQTPKHLITATGQRVTLRCSPRSGDLSVYWYQQSLDQGLQFLIQYYNGEERAKGNILERFSAQQFPDLHSELNLSSLELGDSALYFCASSGQGSVADTQYFGPGTRLTVL.